A selection of T cell receptor beta chains follows, all from one sample in a study of cytomegalovirus exposure and HLA in healthy donors. Using immunoSEQ multiplex PCR, the repertoire was profiled, and TCRdb retains in-frame clones only, with some absent. Among around 130,000 clones listed, over 75% were seen once. The sample was PBMCs. Receptors were obtained from a middle-aged woman in good health and CMV-seronegative. Each CDR3 is given with its conserved first and last residue.

v_gene: TRBV23-1
j_gene: TRBJ2-5
CDR3aa: CASSPRLDTLYQETQYF

v_gene: TRBV28
j_gene: TRBJ2-7
CDR3aa: CASSLSRDRAYYEQYF

v_gene: TRBV4-2
j_gene: TRBJ2-1
CDR3aa: CASSQDRPSGHDEQFF

v_gene: TRBV4-2
j_gene: TRBJ2-7
CDR3aa: CASSQDSQIYEQYF

v_gene: TRBV6-5
j_gene: TRBJ2-7
CDR3aa: CASSRTVNYEQYF

v_gene: TRBV27
j_gene: TRBJ1-4
CDR3aa: CASSPDSRNEKLFF

v_gene: TRBV11-2
j_gene: TRBJ2-7
CDR3aa: CASSLAAGYYYEQYF

v_gene: TRBV5-6
j_gene: TRBJ1-1
CDR3aa: CASSLRGRAEAFF

v_gene: TRBV6-6
j_gene: TRBJ2-7
CDR3aa: CASSLRDRGPYEQYF

v_gene: TRBV10-3
j_gene: TRBJ1-2
CDR3aa: CAIAHDRIDGYTF

v_gene: TRBV15
j_gene: TRBJ1-3
CDR3aa: CATSRDWGTGNTIYF

v_gene: TRBV5-4
j_gene: TRBJ2-3
CDR3aa: CCLGGRTSTDTQYF

v_gene: TRBV11-3
j_gene: TRBJ1-3
CDR3aa: CASSYPGQGLNTIYF

v_gene: TRBV7-9
j_gene: TRBJ2-7
CDR3aa: CSSSFQFQREQYF

v_gene: TRBV2
j_gene: TRBJ2-7
CDR3aa: CASSDRDRLSYEQYF

v_gene: TRBV10-3
j_gene: TRBJ2-6
CDR3aa: CAISALAESSGANVLTF

v_gene: TRBV5-6
j_gene: TRBJ2-3
CDR3aa: CASSLTDTQYF

v_gene: TRBV29-1
j_gene: TRBJ1-2
CDR3aa: CSVGFRGSGYTF

v_gene: TRBV7-9
j_gene: TRBJ2-7
CDR3aa: CSSTLGDWREGSYEQYF

v_gene: TRBV25-1
j_gene: TRBJ2-5
CDR3aa: CASSKGQGLETQYF

v_gene: TRBV7-9
j_gene: TRBJ1-4
CDR3aa: CASSLQQGREKLFF

v_gene: TRBV4-1
j_gene: TRBJ2-7
CDR3aa: CASSRTGSSYEQYF

v_gene: TRBV29-1
j_gene: TRBJ1-5
CDR3aa: CSVRQGDQPQHF

v_gene: TRBV27
j_gene: TRBJ2-3
CDR3aa: CASSSRQEATDTQYF

v_gene: TRBV5-1
j_gene: TRBJ2-5
CDR3aa: CASSFGQLAVTRQETQYF

v_gene: TRBV7-9
j_gene: TRBJ2-7
CDR3aa: CSSSLASGSHEQYF

v_gene: TRBV29-1
j_gene: TRBJ1-1
CDR3aa: CSVVRPLNTEAFF

v_gene: TRBV6-6
j_gene: TRBJ1-1
CDR3aa: CASGTGRSTEAFF

v_gene: TRBV28
j_gene: TRBJ1-2
CDR3aa: CASSFWILGQSLNGYTF

v_gene: TRBV25-1
j_gene: TRBJ1-1
CDR3aa: CATQRTGGTEAFF

v_gene: TRBV11-3
j_gene: TRBJ2-5
CDR3aa: CASSFPGQGLRETQYF

v_gene: TRBV13
j_gene: TRBJ2-4
CDR3aa: CASSLRRGNIQYF

v_gene: TRBV6-5
j_gene: TRBJ2-3
CDR3aa: CASSYSYSTDTQYF

v_gene: TRBV27
j_gene: TRBJ1-4
CDR3aa: CASSLGPGGREKLFF

v_gene: TRBV7-3
j_gene: TRBJ2-7
CDR3aa: CASSLTPSYEQYF

v_gene: TRBV10-3
j_gene: TRBJ2-7
CDR3aa: CGTGGLAGGEQYF

v_gene: TRBV6-4
j_gene: TRBJ1-5
CDR3aa: CASSDRSGRGGNQPQHF

v_gene: TRBV6-5
j_gene: TRBJ1-5
CDR3aa: CASSAQQDSNQPQHF

v_gene: TRBV7-9
j_gene: TRBJ1-1
CDR3aa: CSSRRLSEAFF

v_gene: TRBV7-2
j_gene: TRBJ2-5
CDR3aa: CASSSTSGSVETQYF

v_gene: TRBV7-2
j_gene: TRBJ2-3
CDR3aa: CASSLETTDTQYF

v_gene: TRBV7-9
j_gene: TRBJ2-3
CDR3aa: CSSSASTDTQYF

v_gene: TRBV5-5
j_gene: TRBJ2-5
CDR3aa: CASSLRLAFETQYF

v_gene: TRBV18
j_gene: TRBJ1-3
CDR3aa: CASSEDSSGNTIYF

v_gene: TRBV5-5
j_gene: TRBJ2-1
CDR3aa: CASSPSRQGEQFF